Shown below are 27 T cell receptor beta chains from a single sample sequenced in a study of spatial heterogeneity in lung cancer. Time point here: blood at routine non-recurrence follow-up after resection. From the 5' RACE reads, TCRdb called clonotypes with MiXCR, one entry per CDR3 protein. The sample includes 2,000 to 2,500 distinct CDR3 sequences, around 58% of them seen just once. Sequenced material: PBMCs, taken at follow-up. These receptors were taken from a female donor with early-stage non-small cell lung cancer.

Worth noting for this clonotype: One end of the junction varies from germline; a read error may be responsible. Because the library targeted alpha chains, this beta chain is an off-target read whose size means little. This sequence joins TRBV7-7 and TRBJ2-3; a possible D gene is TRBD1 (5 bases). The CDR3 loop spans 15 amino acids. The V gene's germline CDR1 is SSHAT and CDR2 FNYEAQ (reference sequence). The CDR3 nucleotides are TGTGCTAGCAGCCTAGGGGTACAGAACACAGATACGCAGTATTTT. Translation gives CASSLGVQNTDTQYF. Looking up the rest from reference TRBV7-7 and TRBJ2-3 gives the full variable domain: GAGVSQSPRYKVTKRGQDVTLRCDPISSHATLYWYQQALGQGPEFLTYFNYEAQPDKSGLPSDRFSAERPEGSISTLTIQRTEQRDSAMYRCASSLGVQNTDTQYFGPGTRLTVL.

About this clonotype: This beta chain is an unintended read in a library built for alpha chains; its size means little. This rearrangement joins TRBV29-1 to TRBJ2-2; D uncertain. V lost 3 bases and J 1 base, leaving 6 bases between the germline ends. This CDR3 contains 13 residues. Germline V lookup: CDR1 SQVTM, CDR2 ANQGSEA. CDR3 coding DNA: TGCAGCGTTGAGGACGGGAACACCGGGGAGCTGTTTTTT. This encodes CSVEDGNTGELFF.

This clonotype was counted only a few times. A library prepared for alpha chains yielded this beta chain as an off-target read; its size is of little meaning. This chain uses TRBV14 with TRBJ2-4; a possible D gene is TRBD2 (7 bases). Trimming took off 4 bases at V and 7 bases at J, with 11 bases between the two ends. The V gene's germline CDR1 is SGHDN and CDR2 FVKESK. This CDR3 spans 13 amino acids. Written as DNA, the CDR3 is TGTGCCAGCAGCCTGGGGGGGCCGAACATTCAGTACTTC. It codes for CASSLGGPNIQYF.

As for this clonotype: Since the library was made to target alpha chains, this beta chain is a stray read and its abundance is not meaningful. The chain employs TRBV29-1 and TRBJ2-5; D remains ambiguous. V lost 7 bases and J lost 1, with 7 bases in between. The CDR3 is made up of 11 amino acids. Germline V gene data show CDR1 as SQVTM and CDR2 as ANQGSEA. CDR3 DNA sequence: TGCAGCGAGGCCAGCCAAGAGACCCAGTACTTC. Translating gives CSEASQETQYF.

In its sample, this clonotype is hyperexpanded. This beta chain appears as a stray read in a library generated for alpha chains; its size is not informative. The CDR3: CASNRGETDTQYF. The CDR3 DNA is TGTGCCAGCAATAGGGGGGAGACAGATACGCAGTATTTT. The rearrangement uses TRBV7-8 and TRBJ2-3; D could derive from TRBD1 or TRBD2 (6 bases each). This CDR3 is 13 amino acids long. CDR1 and CDR2 from the germline V gene are SGHVS and FQNEAQ. V lost 7 bases and J 3 bases, leaving 11 bases between the germline ends.

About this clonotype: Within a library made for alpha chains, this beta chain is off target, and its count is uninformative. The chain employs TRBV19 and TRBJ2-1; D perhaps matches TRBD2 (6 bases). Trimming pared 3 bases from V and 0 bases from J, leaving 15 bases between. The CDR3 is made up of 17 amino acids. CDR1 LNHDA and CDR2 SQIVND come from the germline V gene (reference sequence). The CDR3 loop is CASSMPRGTVSYNEQFF. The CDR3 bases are TGTGCCAGTAGTATGCCCCGCGGGACCGTCTCCTACAATGAGCAGTTCTTC.

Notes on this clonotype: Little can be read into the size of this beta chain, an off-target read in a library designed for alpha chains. The CDR3 here is CSARRLGTSGTYEQYF. Written as DNA, the CDR3 is TGCAGTGCTAGACGTCTGGGGACTAGCGGTACCTACGAGCAGTACTTC. This chain connects TRBV20-1 to TRBJ2-7, with TRBD2 matching over 11 bases. The CDR3 extends over 16 amino acids. Per the germline V gene, CDR1 is DFQATT and CDR2 is SNEGSKA (reference sequence). V shed 2 bases and J 2 bases; nucleotides not matched to a gene: 8.

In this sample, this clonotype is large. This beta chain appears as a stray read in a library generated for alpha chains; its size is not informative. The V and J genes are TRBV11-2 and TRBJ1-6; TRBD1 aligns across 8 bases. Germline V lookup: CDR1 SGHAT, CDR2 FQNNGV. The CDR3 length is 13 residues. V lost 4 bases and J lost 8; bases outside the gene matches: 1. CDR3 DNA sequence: TGTGCCAGCAGCTCGGACAGGGATTCACCCCTCCACTTT. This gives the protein CASSSDRDSPLHF. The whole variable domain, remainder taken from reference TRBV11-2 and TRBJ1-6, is EAGVAQSPRYKIIEKRQSVAFWCNPISGHATLYWYQQILGQGPKLLIQFQNNGVVDDSQLPKDRFSAERLKGVDSTLKIQPAKLEDSAVYLCASSSDRDSPLHFGNGTRLTVT.

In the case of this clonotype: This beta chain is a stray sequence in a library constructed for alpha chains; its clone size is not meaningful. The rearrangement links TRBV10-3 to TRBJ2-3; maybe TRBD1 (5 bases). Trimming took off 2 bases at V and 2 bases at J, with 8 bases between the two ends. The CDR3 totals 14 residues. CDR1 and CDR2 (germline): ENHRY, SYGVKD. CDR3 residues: CAISEATDTDTQYF. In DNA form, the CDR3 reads TGTGCCATCAGTGAGGCGACAGACACAGATACGCAGTATTTT.

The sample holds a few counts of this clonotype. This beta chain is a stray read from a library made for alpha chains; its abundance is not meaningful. The CDR3 DNA is TGTGCCAGCAACCGTGGGACAAGGGACAATGAGCAGTTCTTC. It yields the protein CASNRGTRDNEQFF. The chain links TRBV2 to TRBJ2-1; D may be TRBD1 (6 bases). V lost 7 bases, J lost 5 bases, and 15 bases lay in between. The CDR3 totals 14 residues. Germline values: CDR1 SNHLY, CDR2 FYNNEI. The full variable domain, rest sourced from reference TRBV2 and TRBJ2-1, is EPEVTQTPSHQVTQMGQEVILRCVPISNHLYFYWYRQILGQKVEFLVSFYNNEISEKSEIFDDQFSVERPDGSNFTLKIRSTKLEDSAMYFCASNRGTRDNEQFFGPGTRLTVL.

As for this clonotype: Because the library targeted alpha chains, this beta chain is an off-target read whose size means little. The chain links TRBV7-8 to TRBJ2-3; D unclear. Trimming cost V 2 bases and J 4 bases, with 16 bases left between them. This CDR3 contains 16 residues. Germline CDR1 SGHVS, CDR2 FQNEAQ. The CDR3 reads CASSLSTYGFSDTQYF. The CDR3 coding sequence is TGTGCCAGCAGCTTATCGACTTATGGTTTTTCAGATACGCAGTATTTT.

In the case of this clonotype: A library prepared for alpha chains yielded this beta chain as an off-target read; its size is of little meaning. CDR3 sequence: CSARWDSSYNEQFF. In DNA form, the CDR3 reads TGCAGTGCTAGATGGGACAGCTCCTACAATGAGCAGTTCTTC. The chain is built from TRBV20-1 and TRBJ2-1; 7 bases align to TRBD1. The junction had 1 base not matched to a gene; V was cut back by 2 bases and J by 0 bases. The germline gives CDR1 DFQATT, CDR2 SNEGSKA (reference sequence). The CDR3 has 14 residues.

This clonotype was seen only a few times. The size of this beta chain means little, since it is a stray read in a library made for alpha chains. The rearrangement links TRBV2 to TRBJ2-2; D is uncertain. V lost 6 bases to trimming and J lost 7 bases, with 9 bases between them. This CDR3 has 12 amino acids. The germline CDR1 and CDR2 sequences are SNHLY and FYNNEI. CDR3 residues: CASRALGGELFF. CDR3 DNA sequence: TGTGCCAGCAGGGCCCTGGGCGGGGAGCTGTTTTTT.

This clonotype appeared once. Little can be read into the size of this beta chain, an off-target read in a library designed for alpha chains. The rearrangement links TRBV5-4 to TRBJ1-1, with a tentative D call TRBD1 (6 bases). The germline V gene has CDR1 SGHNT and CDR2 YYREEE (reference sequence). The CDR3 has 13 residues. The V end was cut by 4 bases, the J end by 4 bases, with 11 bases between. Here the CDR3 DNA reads TGTGCCAGCAGCGTTACAGGGAGCACTGAAGCTTTCTTT. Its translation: CASSVTGSTEAFF.

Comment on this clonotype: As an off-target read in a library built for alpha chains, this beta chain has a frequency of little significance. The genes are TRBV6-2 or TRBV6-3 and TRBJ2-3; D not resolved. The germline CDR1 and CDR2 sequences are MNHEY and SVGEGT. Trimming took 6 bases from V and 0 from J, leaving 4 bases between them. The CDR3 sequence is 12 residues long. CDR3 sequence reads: CASSKSTDTQYF. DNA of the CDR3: TGTGCCAGCAGCAAAAGCACAGATACGCAGTATTTT.

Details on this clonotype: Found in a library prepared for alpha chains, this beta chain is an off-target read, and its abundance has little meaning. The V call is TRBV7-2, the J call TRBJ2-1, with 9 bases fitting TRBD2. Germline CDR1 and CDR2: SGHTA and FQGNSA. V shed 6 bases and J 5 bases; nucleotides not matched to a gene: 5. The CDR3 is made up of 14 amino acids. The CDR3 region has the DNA TGTGCCAGCAGGAAGGCGGGAGGGGACAATGAGCAGTTCTTC. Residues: CASRKAGGDNEQFF.

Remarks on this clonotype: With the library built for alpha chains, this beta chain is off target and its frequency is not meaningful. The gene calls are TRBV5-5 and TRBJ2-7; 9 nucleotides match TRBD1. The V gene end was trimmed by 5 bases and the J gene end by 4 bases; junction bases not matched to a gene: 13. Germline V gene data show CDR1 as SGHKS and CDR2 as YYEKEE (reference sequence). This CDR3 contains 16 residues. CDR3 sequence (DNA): TGTGCCAGCAGTCTTTTACCGGGACAGGGCTTTTACGAGCAGTACTTC. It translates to CASSLLPGQGFYEQYF.

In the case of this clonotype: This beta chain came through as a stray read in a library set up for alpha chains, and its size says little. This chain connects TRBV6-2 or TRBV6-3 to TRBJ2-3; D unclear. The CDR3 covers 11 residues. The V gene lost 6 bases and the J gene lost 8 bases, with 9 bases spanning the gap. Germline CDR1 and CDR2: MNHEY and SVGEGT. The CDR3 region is CASSQGPTQYF. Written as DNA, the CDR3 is TGTGCCAGCAGCCAAGGACCTACGCAGTATTTT.

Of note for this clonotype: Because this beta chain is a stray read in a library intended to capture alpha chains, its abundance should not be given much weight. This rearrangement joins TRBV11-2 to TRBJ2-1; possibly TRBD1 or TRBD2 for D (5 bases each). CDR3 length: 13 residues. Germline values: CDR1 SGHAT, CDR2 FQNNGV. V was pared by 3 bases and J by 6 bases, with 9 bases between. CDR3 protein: CASSLGPINEQFF. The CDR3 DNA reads TGTGCCAGCAGCTTGGGACCGATCAATGAGCAGTTCTTC.

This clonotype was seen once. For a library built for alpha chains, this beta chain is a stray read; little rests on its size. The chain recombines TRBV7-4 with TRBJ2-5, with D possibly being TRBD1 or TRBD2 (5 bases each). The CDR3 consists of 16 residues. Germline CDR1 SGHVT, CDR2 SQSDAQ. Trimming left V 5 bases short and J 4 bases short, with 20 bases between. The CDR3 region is CASSPSPTGLLETQYF. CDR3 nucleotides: TGTGCCAGCAGCCCCTCCCCAACGGGGCTTCTAGAGACCCAGTACTTC.

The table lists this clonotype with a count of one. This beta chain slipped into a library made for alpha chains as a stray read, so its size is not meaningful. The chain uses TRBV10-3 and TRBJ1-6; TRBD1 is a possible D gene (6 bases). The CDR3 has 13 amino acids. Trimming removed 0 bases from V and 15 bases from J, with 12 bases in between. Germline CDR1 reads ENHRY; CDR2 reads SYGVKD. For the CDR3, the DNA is TGTGCCATCAGTGAGTCGAGAGGGGGGAACCTCCACTTT. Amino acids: CAISESRGGNLHF.

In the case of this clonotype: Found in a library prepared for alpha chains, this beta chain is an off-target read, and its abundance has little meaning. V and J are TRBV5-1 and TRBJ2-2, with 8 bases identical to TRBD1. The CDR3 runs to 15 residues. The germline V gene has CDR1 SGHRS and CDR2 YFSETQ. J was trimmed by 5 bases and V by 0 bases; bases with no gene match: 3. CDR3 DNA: TGCGCCAGCAGCTTGGCAGGGGGCGCGACCGGGGAGCTGTTTTTT. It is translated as CASSLAGGATGELFF.

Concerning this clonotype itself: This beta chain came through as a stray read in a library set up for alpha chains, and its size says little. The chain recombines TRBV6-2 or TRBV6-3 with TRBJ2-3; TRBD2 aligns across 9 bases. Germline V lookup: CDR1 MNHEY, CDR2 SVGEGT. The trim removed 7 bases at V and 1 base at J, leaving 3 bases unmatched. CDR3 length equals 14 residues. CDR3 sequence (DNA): TGTGCCAGCAACGGACTAGCGCGCACAGATACGCAGTATTTT. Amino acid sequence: CASNGLARTDTQYF.

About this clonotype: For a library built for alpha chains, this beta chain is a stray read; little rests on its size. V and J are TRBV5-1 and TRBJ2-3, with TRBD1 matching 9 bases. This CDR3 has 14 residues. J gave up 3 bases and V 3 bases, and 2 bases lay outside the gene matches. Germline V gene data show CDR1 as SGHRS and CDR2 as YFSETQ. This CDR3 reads CASSWTGETDTQYF. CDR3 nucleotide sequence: TGCGCCAGCAGCTGGACAGGGGAGACAGATACGCAGTATTTT.

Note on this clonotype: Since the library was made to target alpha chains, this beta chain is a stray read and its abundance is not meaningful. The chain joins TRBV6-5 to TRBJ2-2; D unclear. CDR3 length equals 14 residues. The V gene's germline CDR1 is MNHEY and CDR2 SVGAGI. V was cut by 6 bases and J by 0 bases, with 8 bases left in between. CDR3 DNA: TGTGCCAGCAGGGTGACTGCGAACACCGGGGAGCTGTTTTTT. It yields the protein CASRVTANTGELFF.

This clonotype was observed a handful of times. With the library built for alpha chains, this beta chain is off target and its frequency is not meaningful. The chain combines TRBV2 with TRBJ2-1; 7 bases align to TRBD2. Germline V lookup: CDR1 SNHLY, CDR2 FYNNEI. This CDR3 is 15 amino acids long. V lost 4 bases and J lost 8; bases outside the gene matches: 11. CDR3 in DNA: TGTGCCAGCAGTGGAATGGGCGGGAGAACCCATGAGCAGTTCTTC. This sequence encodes CASSGMGGRTHEQFF.

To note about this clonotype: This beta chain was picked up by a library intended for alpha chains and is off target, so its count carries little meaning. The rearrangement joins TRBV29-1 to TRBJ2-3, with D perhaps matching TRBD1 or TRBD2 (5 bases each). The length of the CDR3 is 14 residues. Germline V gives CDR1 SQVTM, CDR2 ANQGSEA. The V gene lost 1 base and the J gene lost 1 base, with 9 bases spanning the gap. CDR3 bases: TGCAGCGTTGAAGGGGGACGGGGCACAGATACGCAGTATTTT. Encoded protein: CSVEGGRGTDTQYF.